This passage covers 20 T cell receptor beta chains from one sample sequenced in a study of shared clonotypes between healthy human individuals (dated by TCRdb to 2018 to 2021). Libraries were constructed by the immunoSEQ multiplex PCR assay. In its TCRdb copy, this immuneACCESS table keeps in-frame sequences only and misses some clones. Where compared with another copy, unresolved V genes explain less than half of these, and the others have no known cause. This sample is represented by 1.5 million to 2.5 million clones; about 94% of them were singletons. The ten largest clones take up 0.9% to 1.5% of the sample. For the CD8 naive samples, CD45RO-negative cells were positively selected for CCR7, yielding a CD45RA+CCR7+ population from which TemRA cells were excluded. The sample comprised naive CD8+ T cells sorted from blood. Read against the paper, the sample's cell subset or site label means: CD45RA+CCR7+. The receptors come from a man aged 18-30 years in good health.

CDR3 DNA sequence: TGCGCCAGCAGCCAAGAGGGTGTCGGGACTAGCAATGAAAAACTGTTTTTT. This sequence encodes CASSQEGVGTSNEKLFF. The chain combines TRBV4-1 with TRBJ1-4; the D gene is possibly TRBD1 (5 bases). This CDR3 region has 17 residues. Germline assignment: CDR1 MGHRA and CDR2 YSYEKL. The V and J ends lost 0 bases and 5 bases respectively, with 16 bases between them.

The J gene is TRBJ2-7, the V gene TRBV11-3; TRBD2 matches at 12 bases. Germline CDR1 reads SGHNT; CDR2 reads YENEEA. The CDR3 has 17 amino acids. The junction had 4 bases not matched to a gene; V was cut back by 0 bases and J by 1 base. The CDR3: CASSLEGLAGLSYEQYF. The CDR3, as DNA: TGTGCCAGCAGCTTAGAGGGACTAGCGGGCCTGTCCTACGAGCAGTACTTC.

This chain links TRBV5-8 with TRBJ1-5; tentative D call: TRBD1 (5 bases). With 0 bases removed from V and 0 bases from J, the gap between germline ends came to 10 bases. The CDR3 totals 16 residues. Germline V gene data show CDR1 as SGHTS and CDR2 as YDEGEE. CDR3 loop: CASSLGGSYSNQPQHF. As DNA, the CDR3 is TGTGCCAGCAGCTTGGGGGGCAGTTATAGCAATCAGCCCCAGCATTTT.

This clone has only one observation. The chain links TRBV19 to TRBJ2-1, with TRBD1 matching over 9 bases. The CDR3 runs to 15 residues. Germline V gene data show CDR1 as LNHDA and CDR2 as SQIVND (reference sequence). J was trimmed by 9 bases and V by 5 bases; bases with no gene match: 11. As DNA, the CDR3 is TGTGCCAGTAGTCCTTGGACAGGGGCGGAGGGTGAGCAGTTCTTC. Translated, it gives CASSPWTGAEGEQFF.

J is TRBJ2-1 and V is TRBV27, with 7 bases matching TRBD1. The CDR3 length is 13 residues. The V gene end was trimmed by 3 bases and the J gene end by 9 bases; junction bases not matched to a gene: 5. From germline, CDR1 is MNHEY and CDR2 SMNVEV (reference sequence). The CDR3: CASSFSQGFEQFF. CDR3 in DNA: TGTGCCAGCAGTTTCTCACAGGGGTTTGAGCAGTTCTTC.

The V call is TRBV7-9, the J call TRBJ1-2; D may be TRBD1 (6 bases). Germline CDR1 reads SEHNR; CDR2 reads FQNEAQ (reference sequence). The ends were cut back, 7 bases at V and 7 bases at J, with 22 bases in the middle. The CDR3 sequence is 15 residues long. The CDR3 DNA reads as TGTGCCAGCATCCCCCCCGACAGGTCCCCGGGTGGCTACACCTTC. As protein: CASIPPDRSPGGYTF.

The rearrangement links TRBV6-1 to TRBJ2-3; no firm D call. The CDR3 has 14 amino acids. Germline CDR1 MNHNS, CDR2 SASEGT. V lost 7 bases to trimming and J lost 1 base, with 12 bases between them. CDR3 amino acids: CASNTWPRTDTQYF. The CDR3, as DNA: TGTGCCAGCAACACATGGCCTCGCACAGATACGCAGTATTTT.

The chain uses TRBV2 and TRBJ1-1; no firm D call. The CDR3 is made up of 14 amino acids. In germline, CDR1 is SNHLY, CDR2 FYNNEI. V lost 2 bases and J 3 bases, leaving 10 bases between the germline ends. DNA of the CDR3: TGTGCCAGCAGTGAAATGGGGTCGTACACTGAAGCTTTCTTT. Translating it yields CASSEMGSYTEAFF. Full variable domain (outside the CDR3, taken from reference TRBV2 and TRBJ1-1): EPEVTQTPSHQVTQMGQEVILRCVPISNHLYFYWYRQILGQKVEFLVSFYNNEISEKSEIFDDQFSVERPDGSNFTLKIRSTKLEDSAMYFCASSEMGSYTEAFFGQGTRLTVV.

This clone was observed once. The chain uses TRBV10-2 and TRBJ2-5; D possibly uses TRBD1 or TRBD2 (5 bases each). The CDR3 sequence is 14 residues long. Germline lookup yields CDR1 WSHSY and CDR2 SAAADI. Trimming shortened V by 6 bases and J by 2 bases, and 13 bases separated the two germline ends. CDR3 residues: CASSPGTPQETQYF. In nucleotides, the CDR3 is TGCGCCAGCAGCCCCGGGACCCCTCAAGAGACCCAGTACTTC.

The chain recombines TRBV6-1 with TRBJ1-1, with a tentative D call TRBD1 (5 bases). The CDR3 length is 14 residues. Germline V gene data show CDR1 as MNHNS and CDR2 as SASEGT. Between the trimmed V and J ends, which lost 7 bases and 4 bases, there was a span of 16 bases. The CDR3 region has the DNA TGTGCCAGCACTGGGGGGGAGCTAGGCACTGAAGCTTTCTTT. Its protein product is CASTGGELGTEAFF.

The rearrangement joins TRBV11-2 to TRBJ1-2; a possible D gene is TRBD1 (6 bases). The CDR3 covers 15 residues. The germline V and J ends were trimmed by 5 bases and 4 bases, with 17 bases remaining between them. CDR1 and CDR2 (germline): SGHAT, FQNNGV. This CDR3 is CASSLQEGGVYGYTF. The DNA of the CDR3 is TGTGCCAGCAGCCTACAGGAGGGGGGCGTCTATGGCTACACCTTC.

This clone was seen once. The chain has TRBV7-9 and TRBJ1-3, with TRBD1 matching 9 bases. CDR3 size: 14 residues. The germline CDR1 and CDR2 sequences are SEHNR and FQNEAQ (reference sequence). Losses at the gene ends were 5 bases for V and 4 bases for J; bases not matched to a gene: 3. The CDR3 sequence: CASSPTGGGNTIYF. The CDR3 DNA sequence: TGTGCCAGCAGCCCAACAGGGGGCGGAAACACCATATATTTT. The full variable domain, its missing parts supplied by reference TRBV7-9 and TRBJ1-3, is DTGVSQNPRHKITKRGQNVTFRCDPISEHNRLYWYRQTLGQGPEFLTYFQNEAQLEKSRLLSDRFSAERPKGSFSTLEIQRTEQGDSAMYLCASSPTGGGNTIYFGEGSWLTVV.

This clone was observed once. This chain connects TRBV27 to TRBJ2-7; D gene uncertain. V was trimmed by 3 bases and J by 3 bases, leaving 18 bases between them. This CDR3 has 16 amino acids. CDR1 and CDR2 from the germline V gene are MNHEY and SMNVEV (reference sequence). The CDR3 sequence: CASSLIGAVKGYEQYF. CDR3 nucleotides: TGTGCCAGCAGTTTGATAGGAGCCGTGAAGGGCTACGAGCAGTACTTC.

This clone was seen once. The chain recombines TRBV19 with TRBJ1-1, with TRBD1 matching over 8 bases. Germline assignment: CDR1 LNHDA and CDR2 SQIVND (reference sequence). V dropped 4 bases and J dropped 3; count of bases not matched to a gene: 4. CDR3 length: 14 amino acids. The CDR3 DNA reads TGTGCCAGTAGTAGCCGGGACAGGCACACTGAAGCTTTCTTT. Amino acids: CASSSRDRHTEAFF.

The genes are TRBV10-3 and TRBJ2-5, with D maybe TRBD1 (6 bases). Germline lookup yields CDR1 ENHRY and CDR2 SYGVKD. Trimming shortened V by 3 bases and J by 5 bases, and 10 bases separated the two germline ends. This CDR3 comprises 13 residues. This chain's CDR3 is CAISENRDETQYF. The CDR3, as DNA: TGTGCCATCAGTGAAAACAGGGACGAGACCCAGTACTTC.

This chain uses TRBV19 with TRBJ2-7; unclear D gene. The germline V gene has CDR1 LNHDA and CDR2 SQIVND (reference sequence). The CDR3 totals 13 residues. V was trimmed by 0 bases and J by 6 bases, leaving 9 bases between them. The CDR3 region is CASSIDVESEQYF. The CDR3 DNA sequence: TGTGCCAGTAGTATAGATGTTGAGTCCGAGCAGTACTTC.

V and J are TRBV9 and TRBJ1-1; perhaps TRBD1 as D (5 bases). The CDR3 runs 14 residues. Per the germline V gene, CDR1 is SGDLS and CDR2 is YYNGEE. The V and J ends lost 6 bases and 3 bases respectively, with 15 bases between them. The CDR3 loop is CASNLGGSDTEAFF. The CDR3, as DNA: TGTGCCAGCAACTTGGGGGGTTCCGACACTGAAGCTTTCTTT. Using reference TRBV9 and TRBJ1-1 for the parts outside the CDR3, the full variable domain is DSGVTQTPKHLITATGQRVTLRCSPRSGDLSVYWYQQSLDQGLQFLIQYYNGEERAKGNILERFSAQQFPDLHSELNLSSLELGDSALYFCASNLGGSDTEAFFGQGTRLTVV.

The chain uses TRBV9 and TRBJ1-3, with D possibly matching TRBD1 (6 bases). The germline gives CDR1 SGDLS, CDR2 YYNGEE. The CDR3 consists of 15 residues. V lost 0 bases to trimming and J lost 4 bases, with 11 bases between them. DNA of the CDR3: TGTGCCAGCAGCGTAGGATCAGGGGTCGGAAACACCATATATTTT. Amino acids: CASSVGSGVGNTIYF. Full variable domain (rest looked up from reference TRBV9 and TRBJ1-3): DSGVTQTPKHLITATGQRVTLRCSPRSGDLSVYWYQQSLDQGLQFLIQYYNGEERAKGNILERFSAQQFPDLHSELNLSSLELGDSALYFCASSVGSGVGNTIYFGEGSWLTVV.

The chain couples TRBV19 to TRBJ1-1; 9 bases fit TRBD1. Germline V gene data show CDR1 as LNHDA and CDR2 as SQIVND (reference sequence). V lost 6 bases to trimming and J lost 5 bases; unmatched junction nucleotides: 4. This CDR3 is built from 13 residues. CDR3 nucleotide sequence: TGTGCCAGTAGGACAGGGGGGGAGACTGAAGCTTTCTTT. It specifies CASRTGGETEAFF.

The chain recombines TRBV27 with TRBJ2-7; 9 nucleotides match TRBD2. This CDR3 region has 15 residues. Losses at the gene ends were 5 bases for V and 6 bases for J; bases not matched to a gene: 11. From germline, CDR1 is MNHEY and CDR2 SMNVEV (reference sequence). In DNA form, the CDR3 reads TGTGCCAGCAGTGAGATAGGGACAGCGGGGGGCGAGCAGTACTTC. It codes for CASSEIGTAGGEQYF.